This T cell receptor (beta chain) is from a study of T cell responses to AZD1222 COVID-19 vaccine. Clones were sequenced by immunoSEQ multiplex PCR, and TCRdb holds only the in-frame ones, with some missing. This sample has about 140,000 clones, with approximately 94% found just once. For this clone: Its matching antigen is unknown.

V was shortened by 4 bases and J by 0 bases, with 10 bases between the two germline ends. Germline V lookup: CDR1 LGHDT, CDR2 YNNKEL (reference sequence). The CDR3 consists of 14 residues. Study-level points and caveats: Spike as a whole was targeted by vaccine-associated CD4 TCRs, dominant at 160-218 and 743-854. Only after the peak T cell response were repertoires sampled. Females outnumbered males among donors, who were mostly white British; clonal diversity was possibly underestimated. A reported finding is that nearly half of spike-specific TCRs target unmutated variant regions.

The chain carries TRBV3-1 (or the pseudogene TRBV3-2) and TRBJ2-7; no firm D call. This sample comprised peripheral blood, obtained on day 0 of AZD1222 vaccination. This clonotype was sampled from an adult in good health. The CDR3 here is CASSPEDGSYEQYF. Written as DNA, the CDR3 is TGTGCCAGCAGCCCCGAGGACGGCTCCTACGAGCAGTACTTC.